This is a list of T cell receptor beta chains from one sample in a study of CD8+ T cells in alopecia areata. Sequencing was performed with immunoSEQ multiplex PCR; in TCRdb, only in-frame clones are kept and a portion is missing. The sample consists of around 190,000 clones, around three fifths of them appearing once. Sequenced sample: CD8+ T cells sorted from blood. These receptors were collected from a human donor in good health. CDR3s include the opening cysteine and the closing phenylalanine or tryptophan. Fields, in order: V gene, D gene, clone size, J gene, CDR3 DNA, CDR3 protein. The D gene is left open where the match is weak. Part of the rows lack a size; the others show once, few, many or a class for expanded clones.

v_gene: TRBV2; d_gene: TRBD1; abundance: NA; j_gene: TRBJ1-5; CDR3nt: TGTGCCAGCAGGGAGACAGGGGCGGGTCAGCCCCAGCATTTT; CDR3aa: CASRETGAGQPQHF
v_gene: TRBV11-1; d_gene: NA; abundance: NA; j_gene: TRBJ1-2; CDR3nt: TGTGCCAGCAGCCTTGATGGCTATGGCTACACCTTC; CDR3aa: CASSLDGYGYTF
v_gene: TRBV5-1; d_gene: TRBD1; abundance: NA; j_gene: TRBJ1-1; CDR3nt: TGCGCCAGCAGCTTGTTAACCGCGACAGGGATTCCGGAAGCTTTCTTT; CDR3aa: CASSLLTATGIPEAFF
v_gene: TRBV11-2; d_gene: NA; abundance: NA; j_gene: TRBJ2-5; CDR3nt: TGTGCCAGCAGCCCGGCGGCAGTCCCCCGAGAGACCCAGTACTTC; CDR3aa: CASSPAAVPRETQYF
v_gene: TRBV27; d_gene: NA; abundance: NA; j_gene: TRBJ2-3; CDR3nt: TGTGCCAGCAGTTTAGACAGGACGTTCACAGATACGCAGTATTTT; CDR3aa: CASSLDRTFTDTQYF
v_gene: TRBV7-2; d_gene: TRBD2; abundance: NA; j_gene: TRBJ2-5; CDR3nt: TGTGCCAGCAGCCCAACGGGGGGTAGCCTGTATTTGGAGACCCAGTACTTC; CDR3aa: CASSPTGGSLYLETQYF
v_gene: TRBV5-1; d_gene: TRBD1; abundance: few; j_gene: TRBJ1-1; CDR3nt: TGCGCCAGCAGCTCGCCGGGACAGGGCACGGGCCCTGAAGCTTTCTTT; CDR3aa: CASSSPGQGTGPEAFF
v_gene: TRBV6-5; d_gene: NA; abundance: few; j_gene: TRBJ2-5; CDR3nt: TGTGCCAGCAGTTACTCGACAAGGGGTCTGGAGACCCAGTACTTC; CDR3aa: CASSYSTRGLETQYF
v_gene: TRBV4-1; d_gene: TRBD1; abundance: NA; j_gene: TRBJ2-1; CDR3nt: TGCGCCAGCAGCCGCGCCGGGACAGGGGGCTGGGATGAGCAGTTCTTC; CDR3aa: CASSRAGTGGWDEQFF
v_gene: TRBV5-1; d_gene: NA; abundance: NA; j_gene: TRBJ1-1; CDR3nt: TGCGCCAGCAGCTTGGCAGGGGCAGGAGAAGCTTTCTTT; CDR3aa: CASSLAGAGEAFF
v_gene: TRBV5-6; d_gene: NA; abundance: NA; j_gene: TRBJ1-6; CDR3nt: TGTGCCAGCAGCTTGACTGCGGGGGGCGTGGTACGTTCACCCCTCCACTTT; CDR3aa: CASSLTAGGVVRSPLHF
v_gene: TRBV15; d_gene: NA; abundance: few; j_gene: TRBJ2-7; CDR3nt: TGTGCCACCAGCAGAGGACAGGGACTAGGCTCCTACGAGCAGTACTTC; CDR3aa: CATSRGQGLGSYEQYF
v_gene: TRBV4-1; d_gene: NA; abundance: few; j_gene: TRBJ2-3; CDR3nt: TGCGCCAGCAGCCTGGAACCAAAAACAGATACGCAGTATTTT; CDR3aa: CASSLEPKTDTQYF
v_gene: TRBV30; d_gene: NA; abundance: NA; j_gene: TRBJ2-7; CDR3nt: TGTGCGTCTAATCCTACGGGACCTGGACACGAGCAGTACTTC; CDR3aa: CASNPTGPGHEQYF
v_gene: TRBV15; d_gene: NA; abundance: few; j_gene: TRBJ2-5; CDR3nt: TGTGCCACCAGCAGAGCACAGGTGGTCGAGACCCAGTACTTC; CDR3aa: CATSRAQVVETQYF
v_gene: TRBV5-1; d_gene: NA; abundance: NA; j_gene: TRBJ2-1; CDR3nt: TGCGCCAGCAGCTTGGAGGGCGGGTACAATGAGCAGTTCTTC; CDR3aa: CASSLEGGYNEQFF
v_gene: TRBV4-1; d_gene: NA; abundance: NA; j_gene: TRBJ2-7; CDR3nt: TGCGCCAGCAGCCAGGCCGGGACGACTAGTAGCTCCTACGAGCAGTACTTC; CDR3aa: CASSQAGTTSSSYEQYF
v_gene: TRBV6-5; d_gene: TRBD1; abundance: once; j_gene: TRBJ1-5; CDR3nt: TGTGCCAGCAGTCGGGACAGGGGTTATCAGCCCCAGCATTTT; CDR3aa: CASSRDRGYQPQHF
v_gene: TRBV2; d_gene: TRBD1; abundance: NA; j_gene: TRBJ1-2; CDR3nt: TGTGCCAGCAGTGATCAGGGGGCCGAATATGGCTACACCTTC; CDR3aa: CASSDQGAEYGYTF
v_gene: TRBV11-1; d_gene: TRBD2; abundance: NA; j_gene: TRBJ2-3; CDR3nt: TGTGCCAGCAGCCAAGAAGGGCCCGGGGGGGCAAATACGCAGTATTTT; CDR3aa: CASSQEGPGGANTQYF
v_gene: TRBV2; d_gene: NA; abundance: NA; j_gene: TRBJ2-1; CDR3nt: TGTGCCAGCAGTGGTCGGAGCTCCTACAATGAGCAGTTCTTC; CDR3aa: CASSGRSSYNEQFF
v_gene: TRBV30; d_gene: NA; abundance: NA; j_gene: TRBJ2-1; CDR3nt: TGTGCCTGGAGTATTGGGAAACCGGGACTGCTGAACAATGAGCAGTTCTTC; CDR3aa: CAWSIGKPGLLNNEQFF
v_gene: TRBV4-2; d_gene: NA; abundance: NA; j_gene: TRBJ2-1; CDR3nt: TGTGCCAGCAGCCAAGGAGGGGCGGTTACCAATGTTGGGATCTTC; CDR3aa: CASSQGGAVTNVGIF
v_gene: TRBV6-1; d_gene: NA; abundance: many; j_gene: TRBJ1-1; CDR3nt: TGTGCCATCAAGCACGGGGGTGGCGAAGCTTTCTTT; CDR3aa: CAIKHGGGEAFF
v_gene: TRBV5-4; d_gene: TRBD1; abundance: NA; j_gene: TRBJ1-2; CDR3nt: TGTGCCAGCAGCTTGAACAGGGGATTGAGCTATGGCTACACCTTC; CDR3aa: CASSLNRGLSYGYTF
v_gene: TRBV29-1; d_gene: NA; abundance: NA; j_gene: TRBJ2-3; CDR3nt: TGCAGCGTTGACCCCGGCTTAGGAACAGATACGCAGTATTTT; CDR3aa: CSVDPGLGTDTQYF
v_gene: TRBV7-9; d_gene: NA; abundance: few; j_gene: TRBJ1-5; CDR3nt: TGTGCCAGCAGTTCCGGACAGTATAGCAATCAGCCCCAGCATTTT; CDR3aa: CASSSGQYSNQPQHF
v_gene: TRBV30; d_gene: NA; abundance: NA; j_gene: TRBJ2-7; CDR3nt: TGTGCCTGGAGTGTGGCCCGATTGGTCTACGAGCAGTACTTC; CDR3aa: CAWSVARLVYEQYF
v_gene: TRBV10-2; d_gene: NA; abundance: NA; j_gene: TRBJ2-6; CDR3nt: TGCGCCAGCCGGACGAGAGGGGTGGGCAACGTCCTGACTTTC; CDR3aa: CASRTRGVGNVLTF
v_gene: TRBV2; d_gene: NA; abundance: NA; j_gene: TRBJ2-5; CDR3nt: TGTGCCAGCAGTGACCGAATCGGGGAGACCCAGTACTTC; CDR3aa: CASSDRIGETQYF
v_gene: TRBV30; d_gene: NA; abundance: NA; j_gene: TRBJ1-1; CDR3nt: TGTGCCGGCGAACAGGAAAACGTAAACACTGAAGCTTTCTTT; CDR3aa: CAGEQENVNTEAFF
v_gene: TRBV29-1; d_gene: NA; abundance: NA; j_gene: TRBJ2-1; CDR3nt: TGCAGCGTTGAATTCGGGAGCTCCTACAATGAGCAGTTCTTC; CDR3aa: CSVEFGSSYNEQFF
v_gene: TRBV14; d_gene: TRBD2; abundance: NA; j_gene: TRBJ2-1; CDR3nt: TGTGCCAGCAGCCCAGCGGGACTAGCGGGGGGCCGGGAGCAGTTCTTC; CDR3aa: CASSPAGLAGGREQFF
v_gene: TRBV29-1; d_gene: NA; abundance: NA; j_gene: TRBJ1-4; CDR3nt: TGCAGCGTTGTCGAGGGATTTGGTGAAAAACTGTTTTTT; CDR3aa: CSVVEGFGEKLFF
v_gene: TRBV7-9; d_gene: NA; abundance: NA; j_gene: TRBJ2-7; CDR3nt: TGTGCCAGCAGCTTAGAGGCGCGCTCCTACGAGCAGTACTTC; CDR3aa: CASSLEARSYEQYF
v_gene: TRBV7-9; d_gene: NA; abundance: few; j_gene: TRBJ1-3; CDR3nt: TGTGCCAGCAGCCCGGGTTGGGGATCTGGAAACACCATATATTTT; CDR3aa: CASSPGWGSGNTIYF
v_gene: TRBV7-6; d_gene: NA; abundance: NA; j_gene: TRBJ2-2; CDR3nt: TGTGCCAGCAGCTTATGGGTTCGATCAGAGACCGGGGAGCTGTTTTTT; CDR3aa: CASSLWVRSETGELFF
v_gene: TRBV7-9; d_gene: NA; abundance: NA; j_gene: TRBJ2-6; CDR3nt: TGTGCCAGCAGCTTCATATCGAGTACCTCTGGGGCCAACGTCCTGACTTTC; CDR3aa: CASSFISSTSGANVLTF
v_gene: TRBV2; d_gene: NA; abundance: once; j_gene: TRBJ1-5; CDR3nt: TGTGCCAGCAGTGAACCGGCAGGGGCAGGTCAGCCCCAGCATTTT; CDR3aa: CASSEPAGAGQPQHF
v_gene: TRBV5-6; d_gene: NA; abundance: NA; j_gene: TRBJ1-5; CDR3nt: TGTGCCAGCAGCTTGTCAGGGAAGGCCCAGCATTTT; CDR3aa: CASSLSGKAQHF
v_gene: TRBV27; d_gene: NA; abundance: NA; j_gene: TRBJ1-5; CDR3nt: TGTGCCAGCAGTTTGGGGGCCAATCAGCCCCAGCATTTT; CDR3aa: CASSLGANQPQHF
v_gene: TRBV27; d_gene: NA; abundance: few; j_gene: TRBJ1-1; CDR3nt: TGTGCCAGCAGTTTATCGGTGAACACTGAAGCTTTCTTT; CDR3aa: CASSLSVNTEAFF
v_gene: TRBV7-8; d_gene: TRBD2; abundance: NA; j_gene: TRBJ2-3; CDR3nt: TGTGCCAGCAGCCTACCTGGGACTAGCGGGGACGCTAGCACAGATACGCAGTATTTT; CDR3aa: CASSLPGTSGDASTDTQYF
v_gene: TRBV29-1; d_gene: TRBD1; abundance: once; j_gene: TRBJ2-2; CDR3nt: TGCAGCTACGAGACAGGGGTCGCCGGGGAGCTGTTTTTT; CDR3aa: CSYETGVAGELFF
v_gene: TRBV4-1; d_gene: NA; abundance: NA; j_gene: TRBJ2-7; CDR3nt: TGCGCCAGCAGCCAAGGGACCTTCTACGAGCAGTACTTC; CDR3aa: CASSQGTFYEQYF
v_gene: TRBV5-6; d_gene: NA; abundance: NA; j_gene: TRBJ1-6; CDR3nt: TGTGCCAGCACCCCCGGGAATAATTCACCCCTCCACTTT; CDR3aa: CASTPGNNSPLHF
v_gene: TRBV29-1; d_gene: TRBD1; abundance: few; j_gene: TRBJ2-3; CDR3nt: TGCAGCGTTGAAGTACAGGGGACAGATACGCAGTATTTT; CDR3aa: CSVEVQGTDTQYF